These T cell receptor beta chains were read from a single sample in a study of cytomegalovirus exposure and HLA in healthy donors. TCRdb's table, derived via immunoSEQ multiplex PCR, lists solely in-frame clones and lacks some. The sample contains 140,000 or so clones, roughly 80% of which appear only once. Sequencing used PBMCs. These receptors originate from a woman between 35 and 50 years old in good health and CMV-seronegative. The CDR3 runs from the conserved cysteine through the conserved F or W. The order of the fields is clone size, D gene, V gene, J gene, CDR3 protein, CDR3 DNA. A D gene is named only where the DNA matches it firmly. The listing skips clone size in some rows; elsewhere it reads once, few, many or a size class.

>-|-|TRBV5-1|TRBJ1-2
CASSLWANYGYTF
TGCGCCAGCAGCTTATGGGCAAACTATGGCTACACCTTC
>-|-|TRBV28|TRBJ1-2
CASSFWGDYGYTF
TGTGCCAGCAGTTTCTGGGGAGACTATGGCTACACCTTC
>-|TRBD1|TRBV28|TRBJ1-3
CASSRQAGQAFSGNTIYF
TGTGCCAGCAGCCGCCAGGCGGGACAGGCTTTCTCTGGAAACACCATATATTTT
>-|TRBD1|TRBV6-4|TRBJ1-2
CASSAGTDYGYTF
TGTGCCAGCAGTGCTGGGACAGACTATGGCTACACCTTC
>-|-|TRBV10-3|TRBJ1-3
CAISDSGGGNTIYF
TGTGCCATCAGTGACAGCGGCGGTGGAAACACCATATATTTT
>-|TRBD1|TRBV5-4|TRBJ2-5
CASSSGQRKETQYF
TGTGCCAGCAGCTCGGGACAGAGAAAAGAGACCCAGTACTTC
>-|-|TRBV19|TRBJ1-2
CASSRTDYGYTF
TGTGCCAGTAGCCGGACAGACTATGGCTACACCTTC
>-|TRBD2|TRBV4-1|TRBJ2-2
CASSQDRARQRGTYTGELFF
TGCGCCAGCAGCCAAGATCGCGCCCGGCAGCGGGGGACCTACACCGGGGAGCTGTTTTTT
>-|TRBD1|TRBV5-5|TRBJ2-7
CASSLSTGGYEQYF
TGTGCCAGCAGCTTGTCGACAGGGGGCTACGAGCAGTACTTC
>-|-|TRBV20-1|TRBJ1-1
CSASLNTEAFF
TGCAGTGCTAGCTTGAACACTGAAGCTTTCTTT
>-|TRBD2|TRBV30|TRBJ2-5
CAWSASGDLGEQYF
TGTGCCTGGAGTGCTAGCGGAGACTTGGGGGAGCAGTACTTC
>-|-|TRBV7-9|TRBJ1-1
CASSLLTSSYDTEAFF
TGTGCCAGCAGCCTGTTGACATCCTCATACGACACTGAAGCTTTCTTT
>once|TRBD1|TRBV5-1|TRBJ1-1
CASSKGQDTEAFF
TGCGCCAGCAGCAAGGGACAGGACACTGAAGCTTTCTTT
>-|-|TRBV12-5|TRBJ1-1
CASGTTSGTEAFF
TGTGCTAGTGGAACAACATCGGGCACTGAAGCTTTCTTT
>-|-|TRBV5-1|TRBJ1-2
CASSPRDTNYGYTF
TGCGCCAGCAGCCCCCGGGACACTAACTATGGCTACACCTTC
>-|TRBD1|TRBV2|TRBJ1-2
CAGRTGTILGYTF
TGTGCCGGCCGGACAGGGACGATATTGGGCTACACCTTC
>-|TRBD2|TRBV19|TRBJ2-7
CASYPSGSVNEQYF
TGTGCCAGTTACCCTAGCGGGAGTGTCAACGAGCAGTACTTC